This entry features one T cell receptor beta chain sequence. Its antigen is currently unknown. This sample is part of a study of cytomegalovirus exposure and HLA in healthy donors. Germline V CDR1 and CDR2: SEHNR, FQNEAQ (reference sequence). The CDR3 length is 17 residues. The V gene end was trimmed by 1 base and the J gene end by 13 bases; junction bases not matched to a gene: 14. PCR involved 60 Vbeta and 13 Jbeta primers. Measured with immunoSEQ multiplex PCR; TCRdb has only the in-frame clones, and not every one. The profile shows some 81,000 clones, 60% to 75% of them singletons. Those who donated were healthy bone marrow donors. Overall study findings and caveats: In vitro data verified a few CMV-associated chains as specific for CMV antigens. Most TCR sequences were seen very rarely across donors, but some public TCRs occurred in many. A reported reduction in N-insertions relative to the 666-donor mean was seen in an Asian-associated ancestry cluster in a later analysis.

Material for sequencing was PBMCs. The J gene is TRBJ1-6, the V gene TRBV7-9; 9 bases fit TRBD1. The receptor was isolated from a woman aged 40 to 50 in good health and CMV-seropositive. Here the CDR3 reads CASSLGRGTGTPSPLHF. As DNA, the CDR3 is TGTGCCAGCAGCTTAGGCAGGGGGACAGGGACCCCTTCCCCCCTCCACTTT.